This note documents a single T cell receptor (beta chain) sequence. Its target is unknown. The CDR3 runs to 16 residues. CDR1 and CDR2 (germline): MGHDK, SYGVNS. The junction had 13 bases not matched to a gene; V was cut back by 7 bases and J by 4 bases. These data are taken from a study of graft-versus-host responses after intestinal transplantation. Overall study context: All recipients were transplanted with multivisceral, liver-intestinal, or isolated intestinal grafts. Each patient got anti-thymocyte globulin induction, then tacrolimus and steroids for around 3 years. Study results and limitations: Among recipient marrow samples, GvH clones were found; some appeared first in ileum or blood. Allograft graft-versus-host to host-versus-graft clonal ratios ran high in patients with graft-donor T cell macrochimerism.

Sequencing was performed with immunoSEQ multiplex PCR; in TCRdb, only in-frame clones are kept and a portion is missing. The sample shows 70,000 to 95,000 clones, under 90% of them seen only once. The receptor was derived from a human donor who received an intestinal transplant. The specimen comprised unstimulated CD4+ T cells sorted from spleen or lymph node cells, sampled before intestinal transplant. This chain joins TRBV25-1 and TRBJ1-2; TRBD1 matches 9 bases. This CDR3 reads CASTPGGTGTSYGYTF. CDR3 DNA sequence: TGTGCCAGCACCCCAGGGGGGACAGGGACCTCCTATGGCTACACCTTC.